The rows below give T cell receptor beta chains drawn from one sample of a study of shared clonotypes between healthy human individuals. Data came from immunoSEQ multiplex PCR; TCRdb stores just in-frame clones and leaves some out. The repertoire consists of 2,500,000 or so clones, with about nine tenths occurring once and the leading ten covering about 0.36%. Sequenced material: naive CD4+ T cells from PBMCs. The receptors shown here come from a man younger than 30 in good health. Some clones in this sample may be carry-over from other donors' samples. Both conserved end residues are part of each CDR3. D genes are given only for firm matches. Clone size is given for some rows only: seen once, a few or many times, or a class if the clone is expanded.

j_call clone_size d_call v_call cdr3_aa cdr3_nt
TRBJ2-1 . . TRBV4-1 CASSHTTQYNEQFF TGCGCCAGCAGCCACACAACCCAGTACAATGAGCAGTTCTTC
TRBJ2-1 . TRBD2 TRBV27 CASSLRGSGFASYNEQFF TGTGCCAGCAGTTTACGTGGTAGCGGGTTCGCCTCCTACAATGAGCAGTTCTTC
TRBJ1-2 . TRBD1 TRBV28 CASRPAVRDRGFNYGYTF TGTGCCAGCAGGCCCGCGGTCCGGGACAGGGGGTTTAACTATGGCTACACCTTC
TRBJ1-4 . TRBD1 TRBV5-6 CASSLAAGGATNEKLFF TGTGCCAGCAGCTTGGCCGCAGGGGGGGCAACTAATGAAAAACTGTTTTTT
TRBJ1-2 . . TRBV7-2 CASSSTLMKGYTF TGTGCCAGCAGCTCGACCCTCATGAAGGGCTACACCTTC
TRBJ2-7 . TRBD1 TRBV18 CASSPGQGGTGGEQYF TGTGCCAGCTCACCGGGACAGGGAGGGACGGGGGGCGAGCAGTACTTC
TRBJ2-1 once . TRBV11-2 CASSSIVGSSYNEQFF TGTGCCAGCAGCTCCATCGTCGGTAGCTCCTACAATGAGCAGTTCTTC
TRBJ2-6 . . TRBV30 CAWERIPGANVLTF TGTGCCTGGGAACGGATACCAGGGGCCAACGTCCTGACTTTC
TRBJ1-6 . TRBD1 TRBV30 CALTGEVNSPLHF TGTGCCTTGACAGGGGAGGTCAATTCACCCCTCCACTTT
TRBJ1-2 . . TRBV16 CASSHLGTDRPANYGYTF TGTGCCAGCAGCCATCTCGGTACGGACCGACCAGCTAACTATGGCTACACCTTC
TRBJ2-5 once TRBD1 TRBV5-8 CASSRAFDYRGHGETQYF TGTGCCAGCAGCCGAGCGTTTGATTACAGGGGCCACGGAGAGACCCAGTACTTC
TRBJ2-1 . TRBD2 TRBV5-3 CARSAGLAPYNEQFF TGTGCCAGAAGCGCGGGACTAGCGCCCTACAATGAGCAGTTCTTC
TRBJ2-7 once . TRBV28 CASSSQGRGTYEQYF TGTGCCAGCAGTTCACAGGGTAGGGGGACCTACGAGCAGTACTTC
TRBJ2-6 . TRBD1 TRBV27 CASSRVQGAGANVLTF TGTGCCAGCAGTAGAGTACAGGGGGCTGGGGCCAACGTCCTGACTTTC
TRBJ2-1 once TRBD2 TRBV2 CASTRGTSAYNEQFF TGTGCCAGCACTCGCGGGACTAGCGCATACAATGAGCAGTTCTTC
TRBJ2-1 . TRBD2 TRBV4-3 CASSQDRGRGRTSSYNEQFF TGCGCCAGCAGCCAAGATAGGGGTAGGGGTAGGACTAGCTCTTACAATGAGCAGTTCTTC
TRBJ2-5 . TRBD2 TRBV29-1 CSVDPGTSGETQYF TGCAGCGTTGACCCCGGGACTAGTGGAGAGACCCAGTACTTC
TRBJ1-5 . . TRBV2 CASSEVGGDQPQHF TGTGCCAGCAGTGAAGTGGGGGGGGATCAGCCCCAGCATTTT
TRBJ1-1 once . TRBV11-3 CASSSNLGEGAFF TGTGCCAGCAGCTCTAACTTGGGGGAGGGGGCTTTCTTT
TRBJ2-5 once TRBD2 TRBV28 CASGSLGGGETQYF TGTGCCAGCGGCTCGCTGGGGGGGGGAGAGACCCAGTACTTC
TRBJ1-1 . . TRBV27 CASSPRTRAEAFF TGTGCCAGCAGTCCGAGGACTCGGGCTGAAGCTTTCTTT
TRBJ2-5 once . TRBV7-9 CASSLRGETQYF TGTGCCAGCAGCTTACGTGGGGAGACCCAGTACTTC
TRBJ2-2 once . TRBV15 CATSREFAGELFF TGTGCCACCAGCAGAGAATTCGCGGGGGAGCTGTTTTTT
TRBJ2-5 . . TRBV28 CASSLWSSLQETQYF TGTGCCAGCAGTTTATGGTCCAGCCTCCAAGAGACCCAGTACTTC
TRBJ2-5 . . TRBV7-6 CASSSMDRGETQYF TGTGCCAGCAGCTCAATGGATCGAGGGGAGACCCAGTACTTC
TRBJ1-1 . . TRBV6-1 CASRPSGTSYTEAFF TGTGCCAGCAGGCCCTCCGGGACTTCATACACTGAAGCTTTCTTT
TRBJ1-5 . . TRBV19 CASSGTQGQPQHF TGTGCCAGTAGTGGGACACAAGGTCAGCCCCAGCATTTT
TRBJ2-1 . . TRBV5-4 CASSLYGGISYNEQFF TGTGCCAGCAGCTTGTACGGCGGGATCTCCTACAATGAGCAGTTCTTC
TRBJ2-2 . . TRBV30 CAWSVLTGTPDQSGELFF TGTGCCTGGAGTGTACTGACCGGGACACCGGATCAGAGCGGGGAGCTGTTTTTT
TRBJ1-1 . TRBD1 TRBV28 CASSLWEGETGAFRGEAFF TGTGCCAGCAGTTTATGGGAGGGAGAGACAGGGGCTTTCCGGGGTGAAGCTTTCTTT
TRBJ1-2 . TRBD1 TRBV27 CASSGQGGQGARGYTF TGTGCCAGCAGTGGACAGGGGGGACAGGGGGCGCGGGGCTACACCTTC
TRBJ2-3 . . TRBV10-3 CAIRTHPSTDTQYF TGTGCCATCAGGACTCATCCTAGCACAGATACGCAGTATTTT
TRBJ2-2 . . TRBV7-9 CASSLARPVSGELFF TGTGCCAGCAGCTTAGCGAGACCGGTGTCGGGGGAGCTGTTTTTT